A selection of T cell receptor beta chains follows, all from one sample in a study of shared clonotypes between healthy human individuals. Only in-frame clones appear in the TCRdb table, and some are missing; sequencing was by immunoSEQ multiplex PCR. The table has under 1,900,000 clones, approximately 98.5% seen once. Sequencing was performed on naive CD4+ T cells sorted from blood. These receptor sequences come from a man in his thirties or forties in good health. CDR3s leave out the opening cysteine and the closing phenylalanine or tryptophan. Each record gives: V gene, J gene, CDR3 protein.

V: TRBV11-2
J: TRBJ1-2
CDR3: ASSLSTGDFGYT

V: TRBV11-2
J: TRBJ2-1
CDR3: ASSPRGELTGGEQF

V: TRBV30
J: TRBJ2-2
CDR3: ALSGRWNTGELF

V: TRBV18
J: TRBJ2-7
CDR3: ASSPKASGRTDHEQY

V: TRBV7-9
J: TRBJ2-1
CDR3: ASSPRTSGWNEQF

V: TRBV28
J: TRBJ1-2
CDR3: ASRSGGASGYT

V: TRBV6-1
J: TRBJ2-5
CDR3: ATGTDLETQY

V: TRBV21-1
J: TRBJ1-2
CDR3: ASSKVTGTVGFT

V: TRBV18
J: TRBJ1-1
CDR3: ASSPQRTGLYTEAF

V: TRBV5-4
J: TRBJ2-7
CDR3: ASSLIAGNEQY

V: TRBV7-8
J: TRBJ2-1
CDR3: ASRSGTGGHSAYNEQF

V: TRBV28
J: TRBJ1-4
CDR3: ASWDSGRHEKLF

V: TRBV29-1
J: TRBJ2-3
CDR3: SVVVTASTDTQY

V: TRBV6-6
J: TRBJ1-5
CDR3: ASIETGRGDQPQH

V: TRBV6-1
J: TRBJ2-7
CDR3: ASRGVLGNRYEQY

V: TRBV2
J: TRBJ2-7
CDR3: ASSVDGQTYEQY

V: TRBV28
J: TRBJ1-1
CDR3: ASSFPLNTEAF

V: TRBV5-6
J: TRBJ2-2
CDR3: ASSLGQGSGELF

V: TRBV5-1
J: TRBJ2-7
CDR3: ASRNGTGAFYEQY

V: TRBV6-1
J: TRBJ1-5
CDR3: ASSVESPYQPQH

V: TRBV20-1
J: TRBJ2-1
CDR3: SASSVEQF

V: TRBV6-5
J: TRBJ2-7
CDR3: ASSSLVRDYEQY

V: TRBV10-3
J: TRBJ2-1
CDR3: AISGTLAESYNEQF

V: TRBV7-2
J: TRBJ2-1
CDR3: ASSLVGRLNEQF

V: TRBV4-1
J: TRBJ1-5
CDR3: ASSQVDRTKGQH

V: TRBV27
J: TRBJ2-2
CDR3: ASRRTGLPDTGELF

V: TRBV5-1
J: TRBJ2-2
CDR3: ASSQTSGNTGELF

V: TRBV27
J: TRBJ2-7
CDR3: ASSSRSHIYYEQY

V: TRBV5-4
J: TRBJ2-1
CDR3: AGRDFSSYNEQF

V: TRBV5-1
J: TRBJ2-1
CDR3: ASSETSGRDNEQF

V: TRBV29-1
J: TRBJ2-5
CDR3: SVGRAQETQY

V: TRBV7-8
J: TRBJ2-7
CDR3: ASSFSRQASSYEQY

V: TRBV28
J: TRBJ2-2
CDR3: ASSPGGWDRDFTGELF

V: TRBV6-6
J: TRBJ2-7
CDR3: ASTAGGQNEQY

V: TRBV5-1
J: TRBJ2-7
CDR3: ASSLWTGIAYEQY

V: TRBV7-9
J: TRBJ1-5
CDR3: ASSGFGGQSNQPQH

V: TRBV27
J: TRBJ2-1
CDR3: ASSPGLAESYSYNEQF

V: TRBV30
J: TRBJ2-7
CDR3: AWSGYTEQY

V: TRBV7-9
J: TRBJ2-3
CDR3: ASSSTGTRASTDTQY